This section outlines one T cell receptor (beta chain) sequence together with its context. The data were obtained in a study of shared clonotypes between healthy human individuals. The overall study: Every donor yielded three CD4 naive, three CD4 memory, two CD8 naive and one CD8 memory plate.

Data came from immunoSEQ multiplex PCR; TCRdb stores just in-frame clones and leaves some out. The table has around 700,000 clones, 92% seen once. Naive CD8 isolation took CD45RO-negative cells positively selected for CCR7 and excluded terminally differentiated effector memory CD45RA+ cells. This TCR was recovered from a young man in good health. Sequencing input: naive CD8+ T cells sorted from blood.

The CDR3 region is CASSGRTDDSGNTIYF. CDR3 coding DNA: TGTGCCAGCAGCGGACGGACGGACGATTCTGGAAACACCATATATTTT. The chain carries TRBV9 and TRBJ1-3; D is uncertain. V was cut by 3 bases and J by 1 base, with 14 bases left in between. This CDR3 region has 16 residues. The germline gives CDR1 SGDLS, CDR2 YYNGEE.